The 30 T cell receptor beta chains presented below share a single source sample, sequenced in a study of T-cell reconstitution after alpha-beta-depleted transplantation in children. Unique molecular identifiers were incorporated during preparation of the TCRbeta library. One entry per CDR3 protein results from TCRdb running MiXCR on the PCR reads. The repertoire holds 170,000 or so distinct CDR3 sequences, with approximately 6.6% as singletons. This specimen consisted of PBMCs from the stem cell graft donor, obtained from the stem cell graft. These receptors were taken from a human donor who donated a stem cell graft to a child with Wiskott-Aldrich syndrome.

This clonotype was found many times. The V and J genes are TRBV12-3 or TRBV12-4 and TRBJ2-5; D remains ambiguous. CDR3 length: 15 residues. V dropped 8 bases and J dropped 1 base, with 17 bases sitting between them. The CDR3 nucleotides are TGTGCCAGCTCCCCCCAGTGGGCACTCCAAGAGACCCAGTACTTC. It specifies CASSPQWALQETQYF.

The CDR3 DNA sequence: TGTGCCAGCAGCCATCCGACCGATAACCCGAGCTATAATTCACCCCTCCACTTT. The encoded protein is CASSHPTDNPSYNSPLHF. The gene calls are TRBV3-1 and TRBJ1-6; D gene unclear. The ends were cut back, 3 bases at V and 3 bases at J, with 18 bases in the middle. CDR3 length: 18 residues. The germline V gene has CDR1 LGHDT and CDR2 YNNKEL (reference sequence).

In its sample, this clonotype was seen many times. V is TRBV5-1 and J is TRBJ1-1, with 8 bases matching TRBD1. V lost 4 bases and J lost 6; bases outside the gene matches: 8. The germline V gene encodes CDR1 SGHRS and CDR2 YFSETQ. The CDR3 length is 14 residues. CDR3: CASSKGQGSAEAFF. As DNA, the CDR3 is TGCGCCAGCAGCAAAGGACAGGGTTCGGCTGAAGCTTTCTTT.

The chain employs TRBV3-1 and TRBJ2-3; D is tentatively TRBD1 or TRBD2 (5 bases each). This CDR3 spans 19 amino acids. V was cut by 7 bases and J by 0 bases, with 26 bases left in between. Germline V gene sequence: CDR1 LGHDT, CDR2 YNNKEL (reference sequence). The DNA for the CDR3 is TGTGCCAGCACCCAGCAGGGAAGGGCCAGCGGAGCTAGCACAGATACGCAGTATTTT. As protein: CASTQQGRASGASTDTQYF.

As concerns this clonotype: A much larger clonotype is one base distant, so this may be a read error. The chain joins TRBV5-1 to TRBJ2-7; D gene uncertain. From germline, CDR1 is SGHRS and CDR2 YFSETQ. V lost 0 bases to trimming and J lost 5 bases, with 6 bases between them. The CDR3 length is 12 residues. The CDR3 coding sequence is TGCGCCAGCAGCTTGGAGGGCCACGAGCAGTACTTC. Its protein product is CASSLEGHEQYF.

This clonotype has at least ten counts. The genes are TRBV5-1 and TRBJ2-7, with D tentatively TRBD1 or TRBD2 (6 bases each). V lost 0 bases to trimming and J lost 3 bases, with 13 bases between them. This CDR3 has 15 residues. CDR1 and CDR2 from the germline V gene are SGHRS and YFSETQ. CDR3 DNA: TGCGCCAGCAGCTTGGGCGGGACAAAAGACTACGAGCAGTACTTC. It yields the protein CASSLGGTKDYEQYF.

The table lists this clonotype with many counts. J is TRBJ2-1 and V is TRBV24-1; tentatively, D is TRBD2 (5 bases). From germline, CDR1 is KGHDR and CDR2 SFDVKD. Trimming took off 0 bases at V and 8 bases at J, with 13 bases between the two ends. The CDR3 consists of 15 residues. This CDR3 reads CATSDLSGRSDEQFF. The CDR3, as DNA: TGTGCCACCAGTGATTTGAGCGGACGCAGCGATGAGCAGTTCTTC.

The sample holds many counts of this clonotype. Here the CDR3 reads CASSLAQRGRQGYTF. The CDR3 DNA follows: TGTGCCAGCAGTTTAGCCCAAAGGGGGCGACAGGGCTACACCTTC. The gene calls are TRBV12-3 or TRBV12-4 and TRBJ1-2; 7 bases fit TRBD1. The CDR3 has 15 amino acids. V trimming: 0 bases; J trimming: 8 bases; junction bases outside the gene matches: 9.

The CDR3 nucleotides are TGCGCCAGCAGCCGGGACCCGGGCACTGAAGCTTTCTTT. It translates to CASSRDPGTEAFF. The chain couples TRBV5-1 to TRBJ1-1; the D gene is possibly TRBD1 (5 bases). Between the trimmed V and J ends, which lost 4 bases and 4 bases, there was a span of 11 bases. This CDR3 is built from 13 residues. The germline CDR1 and CDR2 sequences are SGHRS and YFSETQ. Based on the CDR3 plus reference TRBV5-1 and TRBJ1-1, the full variable domain is KAGVTQTPRYLIKTRGQQVTLSCSPISGHRSVSWYQQTPGQGLQFLFEYFSETQRNKGNFPGRFSGRQFSNSRSEMNVSTLELGDSALYLCASSRDPGTEAFFGQGTRLTVV.

At least ten counts were recorded for this clonotype. This sequence joins TRBV12-3 or TRBV12-4 and TRBJ1-1; D is uncertain. The V end lost 6 bases, the J end lost 6 bases, and 11 bases lay between the germline ends. The CDR3 spans 12 residues. CDR3 in DNA: TGTGCCAGCAGCCGACCTAGGGCTGAAGCTTTCTTT. It codes for CASSRPRAEAFF.

The rearrangement links TRBV7-6 to TRBJ2-3; 9 bases align to TRBD2. V was clipped by 6 bases and J by 1 base; unmatched bases: 11. The V gene's germline CDR1 is SGHVS and CDR2 FNYEAQ. CDR3 length: 17 amino acids. This chain's CDR3 is CASRGVPSGARTDTQYF. CDR3 DNA sequence: TGTGCCAGCAGAGGGGTTCCTAGCGGGGCACGCACAGATACGCAGTATTTT. Complete variable domain (other parts from reference TRBV7-6 and TRBJ2-3): GAGVSQSPRYKVTKRGQDVALRCDPISGHVSLYWYRQALGQGPEFLTYFNYEAQQDKSGLPNDRFSAERPEGSISTLTIQRTEQRDSAMYRCASRGVPSGARTDTQYFGPGTRLTVL.

The chain recombines TRBV5-1 with TRBJ2-3; 13 bases fit TRBD2. Germline CDR1 SGHRS, CDR2 YFSETQ. CDR3 length equals 16 residues. With V trimmed by 4 bases and J by 4 bases, 6 bases remained unmatched. The CDR3 sequence: CASSLGLAGAADTQYF. The CDR3 coding sequence is TGCGCCAGCAGCCTAGGACTAGCGGGAGCGGCAGATACGCAGTATTTT.

This clonotype was detected ten times or more. The chain carries TRBV25-1 and TRBJ1-1; D gene ambiguous. Germline-derived CDR1 and CDR2 are MGHDK and SYGVNS. The CDR3 extends over 14 amino acids. V lost 2 bases to trimming and J lost 1 base, with 8 bases between them. The CDR3 coding sequence is TGTGCCAGCAGTGAACCGGATCCGAACACTGAAGCTTTCTTT. It yields the protein CASSEPDPNTEAFF.

V gene TRBV18 combines with J gene TRBJ1-4; possible D gene TRBD1, 6 bases. The V and J ends lost 3 bases and 2 bases respectively, with 10 bases between them. The CDR3 consists of 15 residues. Germline assignment: CDR1 KGHSH and CDR2 LQKENI. In DNA form, the CDR3 reads TGTGCCAGCTCACCTACAGGGTGGACTAATGAAAAACTGTTTTTT. Amino acid sequence: CASSPTGWTNEKLFF. Full variable domain (remainder filled in from reference TRBV18 and TRBJ1-4): NAGVMQNPRHLVRRRGQEARLRCSPMKGHSHVYWYRQLPEEGLKFMVYLQKENIIDESGMPKERFSAEFPKEGPSILRIQQVVRGDSAAYFCASSPTGWTNEKLFFGSGTQLSVL.

CDR3 coding DNA: TGTGCCATCAGTGCCGGGACAGGTTTATTTGGCAGCTCCTACGAGCAGTACTTC. Translated, it gives CAISAGTGLFGSSYEQYF. V is TRBV10-3 and J is TRBJ2-7; TRBD1 matches at 8 bases. The junction had 14 bases not matched to a gene; V was cut back by 4 bases and J by 0 bases. CDR3 size: 18 residues. CDR1 ENHRY and CDR2 SYGVKD come from the germline V gene.

V gene TRBV18 combines with J gene TRBJ2-5; D call uncertain. The CDR3 is 13 residues long. Germline CDR1 KGHSH, CDR2 LQKENI. Trimming took 4 bases from V and 3 from J, leaving 9 bases between them. The DNA for the CDR3 is TGTGCCAGCTCACGGGCTCAAGAAGAGACCCAGTACTTC. Translated, it gives CASSRAQEETQYF.

This clonotype was seen repeatedly, ten times or more. V usage is TRBV20-1 and J usage is TRBJ1-5; unclear D gene. Germline CDR1 DFQATT, CDR2 SNEGSKA (reference sequence). Trimming took 3 bases from V and 5 from J, leaving 23 bases between them. The CDR3 is 17 amino acids. CDR3 DNA: TGCAGTGCTAGTCGAGGAAAACTTACCTATAATGATCAGCCCCAGCATTTT. Translation: CSASRGKLTYNDQPQHF.

There are many counts of this clonotype. The chain joins TRBV18 to TRBJ1-1; 7 positions match TRBD1. V was clipped by 6 bases and J by 7 bases; unmatched bases: 8. This CDR3 is built from 13 residues. The germline CDR1 and CDR2 sequences are KGHSH and LQKENI. The CDR3 here is CASSPNRDSEAFF. The CDR3 DNA is TGTGCCAGCTCCCCGAACCGGGACAGTGAAGCTTTCTTT.

This clonotype was detected many times. The J gene is TRBJ2-3, the V gene TRBV20-1, with D tentatively TRBD2 (5 bases). This CDR3 has 14 residues. CDR1 and CDR2 from the germline V gene are DFQATT and SNEGSKA (reference sequence). The V gene lost 6 bases and the J gene lost 2 bases, with 15 bases spanning the gap. The CDR3 sequence is CSAVEGPFTDTQYF. The DNA of the CDR3 is TGCAGTGCCGTAGAGGGCCCCTTCACAGATACGCAGTATTTT.

This clonotype was counted many times. The chain employs TRBV11-2 and TRBJ2-1; 7 nucleotides line up with TRBD2. Germline V gene data show CDR1 as SGHAT and CDR2 as FQNNGV. The CDR3 sequence is 19 residues long. The J segment lost 6 bases and the V segment lost 4 bases, leaving 21 bases of the junction unmatched. CDR3 amino acids: CASSSLPGGAVIGGNEQFF. DNA of the CDR3: TGTGCCAGCAGCTCCTTACCGGGGGGTGCAGTAATTGGGGGCAATGAGCAGTTCTTC.

V usage is TRBV18 and J usage is TRBJ2-5; TRBD1 agrees at 12 bases. The V gene end was trimmed by 4 bases and the J gene end by 1 base; junction bases not matched to a gene: 4. The CDR3 consists of 16 residues. The germline V gene has CDR1 KGHSH and CDR2 LQKENI. The CDR3 loop is CASSRGQGALQETQYF. In DNA form, the CDR3 reads TGTGCCAGCTCACGGGGACAGGGGGCCCTCCAAGAGACCCAGTACTTC. Complete variable domain (other parts from reference TRBV18 and TRBJ2-5): NAGVMQNPRHLVRRRGQEARLRCSPMKGHSHVYWYRQLPEEGLKFMVYLQKENIIDESGMPKERFSAEFPKEGPSILRIQQVVRGDSAAYFCASSRGQGALQETQYFGPGTRLLVL.

This clonotype has at least ten counts. The chain employs TRBV6-5 and TRBJ1-1; TRBD1 is a possible D gene (5 bases). This CDR3 spans 18 amino acids. Germline CDR1 MNHEY, CDR2 SVGAGI. V was clipped by 2 bases and J by 1 base, with 20 bases between them. The CDR3 is CASSYRINSGGANTEAFF. Here the CDR3 DNA reads TGTGCCAGCAGTTACCGTATTAACTCCGGGGGAGCGAACACTGAAGCTTTCTTT.

In this sample, this clonotype turned up many times. The rearrangement links TRBV10-3 to TRBJ2-5; TRBD2 matches 10 bases. Trimming at V came to 4 bases and at J to 4 bases, leaving 6 bases not matched to a gene. Germline V gene data show CDR1 as ENHRY and CDR2 as SYGVKD. This CDR3 contains 15 residues. CDR3 DNA sequence: TGTGCCATCAGTGGGAGCGGGGGGGTTAGAGAGACCCAGTACTTC. Amino acid sequence: CAISGSGGVRETQYF.

This clonotype has ten or more counts. The chain employs TRBV5-1 and TRBJ2-3; TRBD2 might be the D (6 bases). V lost 2 bases to trimming and J lost 5 bases, with 9 bases between them. The CDR3 is 13 amino acids. The germline CDR1 and CDR2 sequences are SGHRS and YFSETQ. The chain's CDR3 is CASSLSGGDTQYF. Here the CDR3 DNA reads TGCGCCAGCAGCTTATCCGGGGGAGATACGCAGTATTTT.

The chain combines TRBV5-1 with TRBJ2-5; 8 nucleotides line up with TRBD2. The CDR3 loop spans 15 amino acids. V lost 4 bases, J lost 5 bases, and 10 bases stayed unmatched. Germline V gives CDR1 SGHRS, CDR2 YFSETQ. The CDR3 region is CASSPGTRPLETQYF. CDR3 nucleotide sequence: TGCGCCAGCAGCCCCGGGACTAGGCCCCTGGAGACCCAGTACTTC.

This clonotype was seen ten or more times. The V call is TRBV6-5, the J call TRBJ1-2, with D possibly being TRBD1 (5 bases). V lost 2 bases to trimming and J lost 4 bases, with 11 bases between them. The CDR3 covers 14 residues. From germline, CDR1 is MNHEY and CDR2 SVGAGI. CDR3: CASSYQGGAYGYTF. The CDR3 bases are TGTGCCAGCAGTTACCAGGGAGGAGCCTATGGCTACACCTTC.

This clonotype was observed many times. The rearrangement joins TRBV29-1 to TRBJ2-7; possibly TRBD2 for D (5 bases). The CDR3 runs to 12 residues. The V end lost 4 bases, the J end lost 0 bases, and 7 bases lay between the germline ends. The germline CDR1 and CDR2 sequences are SQVTM and ANQGSEA. In DNA, the CDR3 is TGCAGCGTTGGCACTAGCTCCTACGAGCAGTACTTC. It encodes CSVGTSSYEQYF.

This clonotype has at least ten counts. The genes are TRBV12-3 or TRBV12-4 and TRBJ2-3; D is ambiguous. The CDR3 is 14 amino acids. The V end lost 3 bases, the J end lost 2 bases, and 9 bases lay between the germline ends. CDR3 sequence: CASSLLAFTDTQYF. In DNA form, the CDR3 reads TGTGCCAGCAGTTTGCTGGCTTTCACAGATACGCAGTATTTT.

This clonotype showed up many times. V gene TRBV7-2 combines with J gene TRBJ2-5, with 7 bases lining up with TRBD1. CDR3 length: 15 residues. The junction had 9 bases not matched to a gene; V was cut back by 4 bases and J by 4 bases. Germline values: CDR1 SGHTA, CDR2 FQGNSA. The CDR3 DNA sequence: TGTGCCAGCAGCTCTGGACAGGACTTAGGAGAGACCCAGTACTTC. Protein: CASSSGQDLGETQYF.

This clonotype was counted ten times or more. The chain links TRBV12-3 or TRBV12-4 to TRBJ2-7; 7 bases line up with TRBD1. The CDR3 contains 15 residues. V lost 6 bases and J lost 2; bases outside the gene matches: 10. The CDR3 here is CASSTGTELPYEQYF. CDR3 in DNA: TGTGCCAGCAGCACCGGGACAGAGCTTCCCTACGAGCAGTACTTC.